Listed here are 29 T cell receptor beta chains from one sample, sequenced in a study of cytomegalovirus exposure and HLA in healthy donors. The PCR made use of 60 Vbeta and 13 Jbeta primers. Clones were sequenced by immunoSEQ multiplex PCR, and TCRdb holds only the in-frame ones, with some missing. The top ten clones hold 0.85% to 1.3% of a sample with 120,000 or so clones, about 80% of them seen once. Sequenced: PBMCs. These receptors were collected from a human donor in good health.

CDR3 amino acids: CASSVALVDTQYF. The CDR3 bases are TGTGCCAGCAGCGTAGCTCTTGTGGATACGCAGTATTTT. The rearrangement links TRBV9 to TRBJ2-3; D gene uncertain. This CDR3 has 13 amino acids. Per the germline V gene, CDR1 is SGDLS and CDR2 is YYNGEE. Trimming pared 0 bases from V and 6 bases from J, leaving 8 bases between.

This chain uses TRBV7-6 with TRBJ2-2, with D possibly matching TRBD1 (7 bases). Germline-derived CDR1 and CDR2 are SGHVS and FNYEAQ. V was pared by 2 bases and J by 5 bases, with 21 bases between. The CDR3 has 18 amino acids. Here the CDR3 reads CASSLSIPGGRWTGELFF. Here the CDR3 DNA reads TGTGCCAGCAGCTTATCCATTCCAGGGGGGCGGTGGACCGGGGAGCTGTTTTTT.

In the case of this clone: An end of the junction does not agree with germline; a read error may underlie this. The rearrangement links TRBV5-1 to TRBJ1-2, with a weak D call TRBD1 (5 bases). Germline CDR1 reads SGHRS; CDR2 reads YFSETQ. The CDR3 is 13 amino acids. The CDR3 bases are TGTGCCAGCAGCTCCAGGGTGCTGCGCGGCTACACCTTC. Protein: CASSSRVLRGYTF.

This clone has just a few counts. The J gene is TRBJ2-7, the V gene TRBV19; D is unresolved. The germline V gene encodes CDR1 LNHDA and CDR2 SQIVND (reference sequence). The CDR3 has 13 residues. V lost 3 bases, J lost 4 bases, and 10 bases lay in between. DNA for the CDR3: TGTGCCAGTAGTATTTGGGCGAGTTACGAGCAGTACTTC. It is translated as CASSIWASYEQYF.

For this clone: The junction shows a germline mismatch at one end, possibly a read error. The chain employs TRBV5-1 and TRBJ2-7; unclear D gene. The CDR3 has 13 amino acids. Germline V gene data show CDR1 as SGHRS and CDR2 as YFSETQ. CDR3 residues: CASNLLQSYEQYF. For the CDR3, the DNA is TGCGCCAGCAACTTGTTACAGTCCTACGAGCAGTACTTC.

This clone was recorded only once. The chain links TRBV28 to TRBJ1-1, with TRBD1 matching over 9 bases. In germline, CDR1 is MDHEN, CDR2 SYDVKM. V trimming: 6 bases; J trimming: 1 base; junction bases outside the gene matches: 12. This CDR3 is built from 17 residues. The CDR3 loop reads CASRLPGQGIRNTEAFF. The CDR3 DNA is TGTGCCAGCAGGCTTCCGGGACAGGGAATTCGGAACACTGAAGCTTTCTTT.

The rearrangement joins TRBV6-5 to TRBJ2-1; 10 bases align to TRBD2. Trimming cost V 4 bases and J 4 bases; bases outside gene matches: 7. There are 16 residues in the CDR3. CDR1 is MNHEY and CDR2 is SVGAGI in the germline V gene. The CDR3 protein is CASSLKRGGKYNEQFF. The CDR3 DNA sequence: TGTGCCAGCAGTTTAAAGCGGGGGGGAAAGTACAATGAGCAGTTCTTC.

The chain combines TRBV11-2 with TRBJ1-2; TRBD1 matches at 8 bases. J was trimmed by 5 bases and V by 6 bases; bases with no gene match: 8. This CDR3 comprises 14 residues. In germline, CDR1 is SGHAT, CDR2 FQNNGV. Here the CDR3 reads CASRQTGVEYGYTF. CDR3 coding DNA: TGTGCCAGCAGACAGACAGGGGTTGAGTATGGCTACACCTTC.

The chain carries TRBV5-6 and TRBJ2-5; D gene unclear. CDR1 is SGHDT and CDR2 is YYEEEE in the germline V gene. V was cut by 2 bases and J by 1 base, with 9 bases left in between. The CDR3 consists of 14 residues. CDR3 DNA: TGTGCCAGCAGCTTACCAACTACCCAAGAGACCCAGTACTTC. Protein: CASSLPTTQETQYF.

The V and J genes are TRBV7-9 and TRBJ1-1; perhaps TRBD1 as D (5 bases). There are 13 residues in the CDR3. Germline CDR1 SEHNR, CDR2 FQNEAQ (reference sequence). V lost 0 bases and J 6 bases, leaving 8 bases between the germline ends. In DNA form, the CDR3 reads TGTGCCAGCAGCTTAGCGTCAGGGTCTGAAGCTTTCTTT. As protein: CASSLASGSEAFF.

The chain employs TRBV5-4 and TRBJ2-5; TRBD1 might be the D (6 bases). The CDR3 is made up of 13 amino acids. The V and J ends lost 4 bases and 5 bases respectively, with 12 bases between them. Germline values: CDR1 SGHNT, CDR2 YYREEE (reference sequence). The CDR3 bases are TGTGCCAGCAGCCCGTCAGGGGTGGAGACCCAGTACTTC. The encoded protein is CASSPSGVETQYF.

This clone was seen a handful of times. The V gene is TRBV4-1, the J gene TRBJ1-4; TRBD1 agrees at 10 bases. Per the germline V gene, CDR1 is MGHRA and CDR2 is YSYEKL. V was pared by 3 bases and J by 0 bases, with 7 bases of the junction left unmatched. CDR3 length: 18 amino acids. The CDR3 DNA follows: TGCGCCAGCAGCCACCTCGGGGGACAGGGGTCAACTAATGAAAAACTGTTTTTT. Translating it yields CASSHLGGQGSTNEKLFF.

CDR3 nucleotides: TGTGCCAGCAGTTCCTCAGGGGGCCGGGCTGAAGCTTTCTTT. Protein sequence: CASSSSGGRAEAFF. V and J are TRBV27 and TRBJ1-1, with 8 bases that match TRBD1. Germline trimming cut 4 bases from V and 6 bases from J; bases unmatched to any gene: 7. The CDR3 contains 14 residues. CDR1 and CDR2 from the germline V gene are MNHEY and SMNVEV (reference sequence).

The sample holds a few counts of this clone. The J gene is TRBJ1-2, the V gene TRBV6-1; TRBD1 might be the D (6 bases). Germline V gives CDR1 MNHNS, CDR2 SASEGT. This CDR3 region has 11 residues. V lost 6 bases, J lost 9 bases, and 11 bases lay in between. The CDR3 DNA sequence: TGTGCCAGCAGGACCAGGGGTAGCTACACCTTC. Translating gives CASRTRGSYTF.

The rearrangement joins TRBV5-6 to TRBJ1-5; the D gene is possibly TRBD1 (5 bases). Germline V gives CDR1 SGHDT, CDR2 YYEEEE. V was trimmed by 4 bases and J by 3 bases, leaving 8 bases between them. This CDR3 is built from 13 residues. CDR3: CASSGGNNQPQHF. CDR3 nucleotide sequence: TGTGCCAGCAGCGGGGGGAACAATCAGCCCCAGCATTTT.

This chain joins TRBV6-5 and TRBJ1-5, with D perhaps matching TRBD1 (5 bases). The CDR3 consists of 14 residues. V was cut by 5 bases and J by 9 bases, with 17 bases left in between. CDR1 is MNHEY and CDR2 is SVGAGI in the germline V gene. The CDR3 region is CASSRDGTYMPQHF. CDR3 nucleotides: TGTGCCAGCAGTCGTGACGGGACTTATATGCCCCAGCATTTT.

This chain uses TRBV5-3 with TRBJ2-7, with 12 bases that match TRBD2. TRBV5-3 is recorded as an ORF, its role being uncertain. CDR3 length equals 18 residues. V lost 3 bases, J lost 3 bases, and 13 bases stayed unmatched. In DNA, the CDR3 is TGTGCCAGAAGCTCCCCGCACACTAGCGGGGGGCCAGACTACGAGCAGTACTTC. Its protein is CARSSPHTSGGPDYEQYF.

The chain uses TRBV4-1 and TRBJ2-4; 8 nucleotides align to TRBD2. The trim removed 1 base at V and 2 bases at J, leaving 4 bases unmatched. CDR1 MGHRA and CDR2 YSYEKL come from the germline V gene. This CDR3 is 16 amino acids long. The CDR3 sequence is CASSQGGGRTKNIQYF. The DNA for the CDR3 is TGCGCCAGCAGCCAAGGCGGGGGGCGAACCAAAAACATTCAGTACTTC.

The chain uses TRBV5-1 and TRBJ2-3; possibly TRBD2 for D (5 bases). Germline V CDR1 and CDR2: SGHRS, YFSETQ. With 4 bases removed from V and 1 base from J, the gap between germline ends came to 13 bases. The CDR3 spans 15 residues. DNA for the CDR3: TGCGCCAGCAGCGCCGGACTGTTCGGCACAGATACGCAGTATTTT. As protein: CASSAGLFGTDTQYF. The complete variable domain, with remaining parts taken from reference TRBV5-1 and TRBJ2-3, reads KAGVTQTPRYLIKTRGQQVTLSCSPISGHRSVSWYQQTPGQGLQFLFEYFSETQRNKGNFPGRFSGRQFSNSRSEMNVSTLELGDSALYLCASSAGLFGTDTQYFGPGTRLTVL.

The genes are TRBV18 and TRBJ1-2, with D hard to call. Germline V gene sequence: CDR1 KGHSH, CDR2 LQKENI. The V end was cut by 7 bases, the J end by 1 base, with 4 bases between. This CDR3 has 11 amino acids. CDR3 region: CASYYNYGYTF. CDR3 DNA: TGTGCCAGCTACTATAACTATGGCTACACCTTC.

The rearrangement joins TRBV19 to TRBJ2-7; D is unclear. The CDR3 runs to 13 residues. CDR1 and CDR2 (germline): LNHDA, SQIVND (reference sequence). V lost 10 bases and J lost 2, with 15 bases in between. The CDR3 reads CATFDRQTYEQYF. DNA for the CDR3: TGTGCCACTTTTGATAGACAAACCTACGAGCAGTACTTC.

This rearrangement joins TRBV6-6 to TRBJ2-1; TRBD1 agrees at 8 bases. CDR3 size: 14 residues. Trimming at V came to 10 bases and at J to 1 base, leaving 6 bases not matched to a gene. The germline V gene encodes CDR1 MNHNY and CDR2 SVGAGI (reference sequence). CDR3 in amino acids: CATTDRGSYNEQFF. The CDR3 nucleotides read TGTGCCACTACCGACAGGGGTTCCTACAATGAGCAGTTCTTC.

The chain couples TRBV13 to TRBJ2-7; the D gene is possibly TRBD2 (5 bases). Germline V CDR1 and CDR2: PRHDT, FYEKMQ (reference sequence). Trimming left V 5 bases short and J 5 bases short, with 16 bases between. This CDR3 is 14 amino acids long. DNA for the CDR3: TGTGCCAGCAGCCCAGCGGCCTTGACGCACGAGCAGTACTTC. Residues: CASSPAALTHEQYF. Drawing the rest from reference TRBV13 and TRBJ2-7, the complete variable domain is AAGVIQSPRHLIKEKRETATLKCYPIPRHDTVYWYQQGPGQDPQFLISFYEKMQSDKGSIPDRFSAQQFSDYHSELNMSSLELGDSALYFCASSPAALTHEQYFGPGTRLTVT.

The chain employs TRBV27 and TRBJ2-1, with TRBD2 as a possible D gene (5 bases). This CDR3 is built from 14 residues. The germline gives CDR1 MNHEY, CDR2 SMNVEV (reference sequence). V was cut by 6 bases and J by 9 bases, with 18 bases left in between. The CDR3: CASSLPSLASEQFF. CDR3 in DNA: TGTGCCAGCAGCTTACCCTCCCTAGCTAGTGAGCAGTTCTTC.

This clone was detected only once. The rearrangement links TRBV9 to TRBJ1-2, with D uncertain. Per germline, CDR1 SGDLS and CDR2 YYNGEE. The V and J ends lost 0 bases and 5 bases respectively, with 14 bases between them. The CDR3 runs to 15 residues. The CDR3 loop is CASSVGSRNFYGYTF. As DNA, the CDR3 is TGTGCCAGCAGCGTAGGATCCAGGAACTTTTATGGCTACACCTTC. The full variable domain, in which reference TRBV9 and TRBJ1-2 provide the parts outside the CDR3, is DSGVTQTPKHLITATGQRVTLRCSPRSGDLSVYWYQQSLDQGLQFLIQYYNGEERAKGNILERFSAQQFPDLHSELNLSSLELGDSALYFCASSVGSRNFYGYTFGSGTRLTVV.

This sequence joins TRBV25-1 and TRBJ2-3; D is perhaps TRBD2 (5 bases). Per germline, CDR1 MGHDK and CDR2 SYGVNS. The CDR3 contains 14 residues. V lost 5 bases to trimming and J lost 4 bases, with 13 bases between them. The DNA of the CDR3 is TGTGCCAGCAGTTCTCCCGGAGGAGCAGATACGCAGTATTTT. Translation gives CASSSPGGADTQYF.

The chain recombines TRBV25-1 with TRBJ1-3, with D tentatively TRBD1 (6 bases). Germline V lookup: CDR1 MGHDK, CDR2 SYGVNS. The V end was cut by 2 bases, the J end by 2 bases, with 16 bases between. The CDR3 covers 17 residues. DNA for the CDR3: TGTGCCAGCAGTGAACGCAGGGGCGCCTACCCTGGAAACACCATATATTTT. The encoded protein is CASSERRGAYPGNTIYF.

This chain connects TRBV6-5 to TRBJ1-1; tentative D call: TRBD1 (5 bases). CDR1 MNHEY and CDR2 SVGAGI come from the germline V gene. The CDR3 consists of 12 residues. With 5 bases removed from V and 7 bases from J, the gap between germline ends came to 11 bases. Here the CDR3 reads CASSTRGGEAFF. Written as DNA, the CDR3 is TGTGCCAGCAGTACGAGGGGAGGTGAAGCTTTCTTT.

This clone was seen just once. The genes are TRBV11-2 and TRBJ1-3; a possible D gene is TRBD1 (6 bases). The germline gives CDR1 SGHAT, CDR2 FQNNGV. The CDR3 has 15 amino acids. V lost 4 bases, J lost 0 bases, and 10 bases lay in between. The CDR3 DNA reads TGTGCCAGCAGCTGGGGACACAGCTCTGGAAACACCATATATTTT. This encodes CASSWGHSSGNTIYF.